This T cell receptor (beta chain) was recorded in a study of blood T cell repertoires in COVID-19. The CDR3 length is 14 residues. Trimming stripped 8 bases from V and 4 bases from J, with 12 bases between. Germline lookup yields CDR1 MNHEY and CDR2 SVGAGI. In the original analysis: The assay estimated nucleated cells by amplifying reference gene primers. This table comes from immunoSEQ multiplex PCR, and its TCRdb copy is limited to in-frame clones, with some not included. V and J calls and clone size are as listed in that table; D and trimming were resolved from the DNA. The sample has about 100,000 clones; 80% to 95% are singletons. The sample holds one count of this clone.

The clonotype was recovered from a man between 18 and 29 years old with COVID-19, enrolled during active disease. Material for sequencing was peripheral blood. The J gene is TRBJ1-6, the V gene TRBV6-5, with D possibly being TRBD1 (5 bases). CDR3 in amino acids: CASCLDIYNSPLHF. DNA of the CDR3: TGTGCCAGCTGTCTGGACATATATAATTCACCCCTCCACTTT.